This TCR beta chain appears in the sequencing data of a study of OX40 agonist ivuxolimab in advanced cancers. General study findings and limits: More expanded clones were found, on average, in CD8+ than in CD4+ T cells. Antigens targeted by the expanded peripheral T cells were not determined.

A note on this clone: The antigen is undetermined.

TCRdb's table, derived via immunoSEQ multiplex PCR, lists solely in-frame clones and lacks some. The table lists tens of thousands of clones, more than 65% of them singletons. Individuals having autoimmune disease history or systemic immunosuppression were not enrolled. Trimming took off 4 bases at V and 5 bases at J, with 12 bases between the two ends. The germline CDR1 and CDR2 sequences are MNHEY and SVGAGI. This CDR3 comprises 15 residues. This sample comprised CD4+ or CD8+ T cells sorted from blood, obtained in a trial of the OX40 agonist ivuxolimab. This receptor was taken from an adult with an advanced solid tumor such as melanoma, head and neck, liver or kidney cancer. V gene TRBV6-5 combines with J gene TRBJ1-6, with D maybe TRBD1 (5 bases). DNA for the CDR3: TGTGCCAGCAGTTGGGACGGGGAGAATAATTCACCCCTCCACTTT. This encodes CASSWDGENNSPLHF.